This T cell receptor (beta chain) derives from a study of shared clonotypes between healthy human individuals. Sequenced by immunoSEQ multiplex PCR; TCRdb stores in-frame clones only, minus some. The data hold approximately 2,200,000 clones, with approximately 94% observed a single time. Naive CD8 cells were CD45RO-negative, positively selected for CCR7, excluding terminally differentiated effector memory CD45RA+ cells. Adult donors, all healthy and HIV-negative, had no recent acute infections or vaccinations. The CDR3 is 16 amino acids. Per the germline V gene, CDR1 is MGHRA and CDR2 is YSYEKL. J gave up 5 bases and V 1 base, and 4 bases lay outside the gene matches.

The specimen sequenced was naive CD8+ T cells from PBMCs. The V and J genes are TRBV4-1 and TRBJ2-2; 10 positions match TRBD1. This TCR was recovered from a man between 18 and 35 years old in good health. Some clones in this sample may be carry-over from other donors' samples. CDR3 amino acids: CASSQVRTGGTGELFF. The DNA for the CDR3 is TGCGCCAGCAGCCAAGTGAGGACAGGGGGTACCGGGGAGCTGTTTTTT.